This T cell receptor beta chain was recovered during a study of T cell repertoires in cytomegalovirus infection. Overall study context: It can be stated that public TCR beta signatures indicated CMV infection as well as a matching HLA type. Notes on the study in general: It was HLA-C-restricted CMV-specific TCR beta clonotypes that dominated the response ex vivo. Identification of carriers of CMV plus the relevant HLA was achieved through cumulative public TCR beta family frequency.

The CDR3 consists of 15 residues. With V trimmed by 4 bases and J by 6 bases, 10 bases remained unmatched. Germline CDR1 reads SGHKS; CDR2 reads YYEKEE (reference sequence). For this clonotype: The antigen is undetermined.

Using its own MiXCR run on the reads, TCRdb lists one record per CDR3 protein. The profile shows approximately 1,000,000 distinct CDR3 sequences, roughly a third of them singletons. This TCR was recovered from a human donor in good health (CMV status not recorded). Some clones in this sample may be carry-over from other donors' samples. The sample was cultured CD8+ T cells from PBMCs, taken from culture after CMV antigen stimulation. The rearrangement joins TRBV5-5 to TRBJ2-1, with TRBD1 matching 7 bases. The CDR3 loop is CASSGPPRGLNEQFF. As DNA, the CDR3 is TGTGCCAGCAGCGGCCCCCCAAGGGGGCTCAATGAGCAGTTCTTC.